The clone carrying this T cell receptor (beta chain) was counted at least ten times. Its antigen is not identified. The data stem from a study of early T cells in non-severe SARS-CoV-2 infection. The overall study: Unpaired chains resulted from sequencing bulk RNA of unsorted whole blood.

Whole-study findings and limits: VDJdb-based matching was biased toward anti-spike CD8 responses and missed private and CD4 specificities.

The CDR3 runs 14 residues. Germline-derived CDR1 and CDR2 are SGHTA and FQGTGA. J lost 5 bases, V lost 5 bases, and 7 bases had no gene match. Individual cDNA molecules received unique molecular identifiers. TCRdb analysed the 5' RACE reads with MiXCR anew, one entry per CDR3 protein. The table has around 61,000 distinct CDR3 sequences, 8% to 11% seen once. The chain links TRBV7-3 to TRBJ2-5, with 8 nucleotides matching TRBD2. The sample comprised whole blood. This TCR was recovered from an adult who was a healthcare worker with PCR-confirmed SARS-CoV-2 infection or an uninfected control (not recorded which). CDR3 nucleotide sequence: TGTGCCAGCAGCCAAGCGGGAGCGGAGGAGACCCAGTACTTC. Amino acid sequence: CASSQAGAEETQYF. Based on the CDR3 plus reference TRBV7-3 and TRBJ2-5, the full variable domain is GAGVSQTPSNKVTEKGKYVELRCDPISGHTALYWYRQSLGQGPEFLIYFQGTGAADDSGLPNDRFFAVRPEGSVSTLKIQRTERGDSAVYLCASSQAGAEETQYFGPGTRLLVL.